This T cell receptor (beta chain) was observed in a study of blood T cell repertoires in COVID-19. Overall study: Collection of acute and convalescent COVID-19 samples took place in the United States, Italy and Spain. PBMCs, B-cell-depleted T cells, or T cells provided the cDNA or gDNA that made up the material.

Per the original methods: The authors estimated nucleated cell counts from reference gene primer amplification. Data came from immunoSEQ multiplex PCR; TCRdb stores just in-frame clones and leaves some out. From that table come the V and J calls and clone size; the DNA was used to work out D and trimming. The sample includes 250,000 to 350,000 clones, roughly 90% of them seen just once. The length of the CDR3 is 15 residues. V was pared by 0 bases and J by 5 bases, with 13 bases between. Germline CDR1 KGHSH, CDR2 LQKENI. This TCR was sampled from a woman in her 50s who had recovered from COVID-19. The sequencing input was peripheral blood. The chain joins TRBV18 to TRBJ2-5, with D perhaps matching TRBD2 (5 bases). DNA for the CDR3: TGTGCCAGCTCACCACCCCCCGGGAATCGGGAGACCCAGTACTTC. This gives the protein CASSPPPGNRETQYF.